This T cell receptor beta chain is drawn from a study of T cell changes during pregnancy in multiple sclerosis (dated by TCRdb to between 2018 and 2021). Background for the entire study: In women with multiple sclerosis, the researchers looked at how the T cell repertoire shifted as pregnancy progressed.

Notes on this clone: No cognate antigen has been identified for it. Base qualities are not provided; no much larger clone lies one nucleotide away.

To prepare the library, the immunoSEQ multiplex PCR assay was applied. TCRdb stores this immuneACCESS table with in-frame sequences only. Part of the clones is absent; in the studies checked, under half of the shortfall reflects unresolved V genes, and no reason is known for the rest. The sample data list 80,000 to 130,000 clones, and 90% to 95% of these were observed just once. Around 0.96% of the sample is held by the ten biggest clonotypes. Sequenced material: peripheral blood, taken before pregnancy. This TCR came from a female donor with multiple sclerosis, enrolled in a pregnancy study.

In nucleotide form, the sequence is TGTGCCAGCAGTGACTCGGGGCGGGAGGAAGGAGAGACCCAGTACTTC. Its translation is CASSDSGREEGETQYF. This chain is built from TRBV6-4 and TRBJ2-5, with 8 middle bases fitting TRBD2. The CDR3 sequence holds 16 residues, the cysteine and phenylalanine included. Here the CDR3 DNA is all that survives: 48 bases in frame from base 1. Here V drops 0 bases and J drops 4 bases, and the junction holds 7 bases not matched to any gene. CDR1 and CDR2 were assigned from the germline V gene as MRHNA and SNTAGT.